This TCR beta chain was captured by sequencing in a study of cytomegalovirus exposure and HLA in healthy donors (TCRdb year 2017). In the study overall: An earlier analysis of about 530 of the donors reported 250 to 350 Gb of sequence data and 117 million unique TCR beta sequences obtained from about 179 million T cells. Roughly 300 gigabases of sequencing data and roughly 90 million unique TCR sequences were included in an early release covering several hundred HLA-typed donors. Of the roughly 400 genotyped donors, 70% to 90% were placed in the genetic ancestry cluster associated with self-reported Caucasian donors. The study aimed to test whether signatures of past pathogen exposure could be identified by cataloging public T cell receptors. The study profiled the T cell repertoires of hundreds of subjects by immunosequencing and related them to cytomegalovirus serostatus. In addition to the first cohort of 500 to 850 subjects, a separate validation cohort of some 120 different subjects was used. To predict cytomegalovirus infection status, the study combined high-throughput TCR immunosequencing, statistical association of individual TCRs with disease status, and machine learning. A later analysis re-analyzed previously published TCR beta repertoires from 600 to 850 donors and added high-resolution HLA genotyping to study TCR occurrence patterns. In the later analysis, no new phenotypic data were used to find candidate immune exposures; instead, reliance was placed on TCR beta sequences and their occurrence across donors. To decide whether each TCR beta V gene segment behaved as functional or pseudogenic, an earlier analysis of fewer than 750 of the donors relied on high-throughput TCR beta sequencing. Alongside the repertoire data, information on donor age, sex, ethnicity and CMV serostatus was compiled. A later genetic analysis used genome-wide SNP genotypes for about three fifths of the 666 donors, treating that subset as a discovery cohort. Every repertoire in the discovery cohort had been generated on one and the same sequencing platform. HLA typing covered class I and class II loci at four-digit resolution. The number of donors typed differed by locus, with about 629-630 for A, B, C, DRB1 and DQB1, 522 for DQA1, 600 to 610 for DPA1, and approximately 470 for DPB1. Roughly five DR-DQ haplotypes were treated as single units for association and clustering because of strong linkage in the cohort. On average, about 240,000 unique TCR beta nucleotide sequences were sequenced per donor among a few hundred genotyped donors of the cohort, with 15% to 20% of those sequences being non-productive.

In the germline V gene (reference sequence), CDR1 corresponds to LNHDA and CDR2 to SQIVND. V is pruned by 0 bases and J by 1 base, leaving 6 bases of the junction without a gene match. CDR3 length: 17 amino acids, cysteine to phenylalanine. Only the CDR3 DNA is retained, 51 bases long and in frame from the first base. The cohort was made up of approximately 670 healthy bone marrow donors. All cohort members were sampled while nominally healthy, although unrecorded immune exposures were likely present. The donor tested CMV seronegative, placing the donor among the 350 to 400 seronegative members of the cohort. Each donor provided a peripheral blood sample, and peripheral blood mononuclear cells were used for TCR beta sequencing. Genomic DNA was extracted from the blood cell samples with the Qiagen DNeasy Blood Extraction Kit. The library was obtained by the immunoSEQ multiplex PCR assay. A mixture of 60 forward primers for TCR Vbeta segments and 13 reverse primers for TCR Jbeta segments was used in the multiplex PCR. Amplification of the CDR3 region of rearranged TCR beta genes was performed with a multiplex PCR assay on genomic DNA. The Illumina HiSeq System was used to sequence the amplified TCR beta libraries as 87-base-pair reads. The authors' analysis ran thus. A later analysis counted some 80 million unique TCR beta chains across the 650 to 700 repertoires, and around 12 million of these chains were shared by at least two donors. To remove PCR and sequencing errors, raw reads were error-corrected and collapsed into unique sequences using a nearest-neighbor algorithm that merged closely related sequences. CDR3 sequences were aligned to IMGT reference sequences to assign V, D and J gene segments. For a sequence to be retained, a match of at least six nucleotides was required to both a V gene segment and a J gene segment. A rearrangement was called productive if the CDR3 had no stop codons and remained in frame with V and J, and every other rearrangement was called non-productive. CDR3 was defined according to IMGT convention as the region running from the second conserved V-encoded cysteine to the conserved J-encoded phenylalanine. In an earlier analysis of roughly 580 of the donors, sequences lacking an unambiguous match to a single V gene segment were excluded. In an earlier analysis of 587 of the donors, V segments were called functional above 56.7% productive rearrangements and were called segregating when the between-donor standard deviation exceeded 5%. A statistical classification framework was developed to diagnose cytomegalovirus status using the catalog of TCR beta chain sequences. In a later analysis, TCR nucleotide sequences were compared against IMGT/GENE-DB human TR gene sequences so that V and J genes could be assigned. In a later analysis, CDR3 sequences and most-parsimonious VDJ recombination scenarios were assigned using the TCRdist pipeline. In a later analysis, each TCR beta chain was defined by its CDR3 amino acid sequence together with its V-gene family, and reads without a unique V-gene family were excluded. As a way to deal with suspected cross-contamination and a sequencing artifact, a later analysis dropped hundreds of nucleotide sequences that were highly shared and had low generation probability. For each public chain, a later analysis derived a clonal expansion index from normalized ranks of inferred template counts within each repertoire. In a later analysis, generation probabilities were computed with a VDJ recombination model fitted to out-of-frame rearrangements, and the resulting probabilities were checked against IGoR. In a later analysis, hypergeometric tests were used to score TCR-TCR, TCR-HLA and TCR-CMV co-occurrence, with a repertoire-size bias correction applied to TCR pairs. To estimate false discovery rates, a later analysis permuted the HLA or CMV assignments 20 times. In a later analysis, co-occurring TCRs were grouped using DBSCAN, with TCRdist sequence similarity added in when clustering inside HLA-allele-positive subsets. Repertoires with fewer than 30,000 or more than 120,000 public chains, plus five repertoires with anomalous nucleotide sharing, were excluded from co-occurrence clustering. Not all clones reach the TCRdb copy of this immuneACCESS table, which keeps in-frame sequences only. Checked studies attribute under half of the gap to unresolved V genes and leave the rest unexplained. The V and J calls and clone size come from that table; D and trimming were worked out from the DNA. This sample has under 150,000 clones in its table, and 80% of those were observed once. The ten largest clonotypes hold about 2.6% of the sample.

Beyond this particular receptor, the publication reports: Correlated functional status among segregating V segments might be attributable to linkage disequilibrium, but an unknown experimental factor could not be ruled out. At a false discovery rate of 0.05, a later analysis linked 15,000 to 20,000 TCR beta sequences to specific HLA alleles. A cluster of highly shared sequence variants was judged likely to be a technical artifact of the sequencing pipeline. Because counts were too low, fewer than 20 rarely observed V segments, including chromosome 9 orphons, were excluded from the earlier analysis of some 590 of the donors. When HLA alleles, especially DR and DQ, strongly co-occurred, TCR associations were difficult to assign to individual alleles. In a later genetic analysis, fewer N-insertions in productive TCRs were reported among donors in an Asian-associated ancestry cluster than the approximately 710-donor mean. Most TCR sequences were observed very rarely across donors, whereas some public TCRs were present in many individuals. The 87-base-pair reads could not distinguish some IMGT-functional V segments, including TRBV6-2 and TRBV6-3, so those segments were excluded. Presence/absence analyses assumed roughly uniform sequencing depth across donors, an assumption that may not hold. In vitro tests confirmed that a few of the cytomegalovirus-associated TCR beta chains recognize cytomegalovirus antigens. The study listed approximately 150 TCR beta chains as associated with cytomegalovirus. Because HLA typing was missing for some donors at each locus, association tests included only the typed subset. An association between a missense DCLRE1C variant and V-gene and J-gene trimming of TCR beta chains was found in a later genetic analysis and replicated in an independent cohort. A later analysis found that HLA-associated TCR beta chains were more clonally expanded and had lower generation probabilities than equally common non-associated chains. The authors suggested that the approach could potentially be generalized to other disease states and immunological phenotypes. A later analysis reported that several top co-occurrence clusters appeared linked to parvovirus B19, influenza, CMV and Epstein-Barr virus. Immune exposure information for the cohort was limited to CMV serostatus. In both the original and validation cohorts, the classifier was reported to diagnose cytomegalovirus status with high specificity and sensitivity. In an earlier analysis of about 550 of the donors, most TCR beta V segments were observed in productive rearrangements about 87% or about 30% of the time, broadly matching IMGT annotations. In this cohort, only TCR beta chains were sequenced, and detectable features were limited by the absence of alpha or paired-chain data. Most CMV-associated TCR beta chains appeared to be HLA-restricted in a later analysis, and the HLA associations seemed to be driven largely by CMV exposure. In a later analysis, TCR association rates were found to vary across HLA loci, with the most associated TCRs seen for DRB1 alleles and the fewest for HLA-C alleles. A further reported finding was that TCR beta sequences accurately predicted the HLA-A and HLA-B alleles for most subjects in the first cohort.

This clone turned up a few times. Its antigen is unknown. It has no much larger one-base neighbor in the sample; base qualities were not kept. This receptor was taken from a young man in good health and CMV-seronegative. The sequence links TRBV19 to TRBJ1-5, and 7 junction bases match TRBD1. Sequencing used PBMCs. The DNA sequence is as follows: TGTGCCAGTAGTATAGATACAGGGGAGTGGAGCAATCAGCCCCAGCATTTT. It specifies CASSIDTGEWSNQPQHF.